These 10 T cell receptor beta chains were all obtained from the same sample, sequenced in a study of T-cell memory formation after mild COVID-19. TCRdb independently ran MiXCR on the 5' RACE reads; one entry per CDR3 protein. The sample holds nearly 350,000 distinct CDR3 sequences, 13% seen once. Sample: PBMCs or a T cell subset sorted from them (not recorded which). These receptors were collected from a man between 18 and 35 years old who had mild COVID-19 (a few samples of this study predate the infection). Cell type and time point are not known.

The rearrangement uses TRBV28 and TRBJ1-5, with a tentative D call TRBD1 (5 bases). The germline V and J ends were trimmed by 5 bases and 11 bases, with 16 bases remaining between them. Germline V gives CDR1 MDHEN, CDR2 SYDVKM. The CDR3 runs to 13 residues. CDR3 residues: CASSPRQRLTQHF. The CDR3 region has the DNA TGTGCCAGCAGTCCACGACAGCGTTTGACCCAGCATTTT.

This clonotype occurred many times. The rearrangement uses TRBV7-6 and TRBJ2-2; 9 positions match TRBD1. The V segment lost 5 bases and the J segment 6 bases; nucleotides outside the gene matches: 10. The germline V gene has CDR1 SGHVS and CDR2 FNYEAQ. The CDR3 has 16 residues. This CDR3 is CASSPGQGKKAGELFF. CDR3 coding DNA: TGTGCCAGCAGCCCTGGACAGGGGAAGAAGGCCGGGGAGCTGTTTTTT. The variable domain in full, with the rest retrieved from reference TRBV7-6 and TRBJ2-2, is GAGVSQSPRYKVTKRGQDVALRCDPISGHVSLYWYRQALGQGPEFLTYFNYEAQQDKSGLPNDRFSAERPEGSISTLTIQRTEQRDSAMYRCASSPGQGKKAGELFFGEGSRLTVL.

This clonotype came up many times. This sequence joins TRBV7-2 and TRBJ1-2; D unclear. Germline-derived CDR1 and CDR2 are SGHTA and FQGNSA. The V end lost 5 bases, the J end lost 7 bases, and 8 bases lay between the germline ends. There are 11 residues in the CDR3. This CDR3 reads CASSKRSGYTF. In nucleotides, the CDR3 is TGTGCCAGCAGCAAACGAAGTGGCTACACCTTC.

This clonotype was counted between two and nine times. This chain links TRBV7-9 with TRBJ2-7; no clear D. The germline gives CDR1 SEHNR, CDR2 FQNEAQ (reference sequence). The CDR3 has 12 residues. Trimming removed 5 bases from V and 7 bases from J, with 12 bases in between. In DNA, the CDR3 is TGTGCCAGCAGCACCGGATCGTGGGAGCAGTACGTC. This translates into CASSTGSWEQYV.

DNA of the CDR3: TGTGCCAGCAGTCAGGGGAGGACTGTTCTCGGAAACACCATATATTTT. Translation: CASSQGRTVLGNTIYF. The chain joins TRBV6-5 to TRBJ1-3, with D maybe TRBD1 (6 bases). Germline V CDR1 and CDR2: MNHEY, SVGAGI. This CDR3 is built from 16 residues. The ends were cut back, 5 bases at V and 4 bases at J, with 18 bases in the middle.

The table lists this clonotype with many counts. The chain carries TRBV7-2 and TRBJ2-5; TRBD2 matches 7 bases. Trimming took 5 bases from V and 4 from J; bases not matched to a gene: 10. Germline V gene sequence: CDR1 SGHTA, CDR2 FQGNSA. The CDR3 length is 15 residues. This CDR3 is CASSLGAGSGETQYF. In nucleotides, the CDR3 is TGTGCCAGCAGCCTCGGAGCGGGGTCGGGAGAGACCCAGTACTTC.

This clonotype has just a few counts. The chain recombines TRBV2 with TRBJ1-1; D call uncertain. In germline, CDR1 is SNHLY, CDR2 FYNNEI. CDR3 length: 13 residues. V lost 7 bases and J lost 1, with 10 bases in between. CDR3 protein: CASTLDGNTEAFF. The CDR3 DNA is TGTGCCAGCACTCTGGACGGGAACACTGAAGCTTTCTTT. Together with reference TRBV2 and TRBJ1-1, the CDR3 gives the full variable domain: EPEVTQTPSHQVTQMGQEVILRCVPISNHLYFYWYRQILGQKVEFLVSFYNNEISEKSEIFDDQFSVERPDGSNFTLKIRSTKLEDSAMYFCASTLDGNTEAFFGQGTRLTVV.

The chain joins TRBV7-3 to TRBJ2-6; tentatively, D is TRBD1 (6 bases). The length of the CDR3 is 15 residues. CDR1 and CDR2 (germline): SGHTA, FQGTGA. Trimming left V 6 bases short and J 3 bases short, with 12 bases between. The CDR3 DNA sequence: TGTGCCAGCAGTGAAAGGGGGATTGGGGCCAACGTCCTGACTTTC. Protein product: CASSERGIGANVLTF.

The chain carries TRBV27 and TRBJ2-5, with unresolved D. The CDR3 totals 13 residues. Germline CDR1 is MNHEY and CDR2 is SMNVEV (reference sequence). Deletions cut 6 bases from V and 2 bases from J, with 10 bases between. In nucleotides, the CDR3 is TGTGCCAGCAGGGGGTGGGGTCAAGAGACCCAGTACTTC. It encodes CASRGWGQETQYF.

This chain joins TRBV9 and TRBJ2-2, with D possibly being TRBD1 (5 bases). The CDR3 loop spans 13 amino acids. Per the germline V gene, CDR1 is SGDLS and CDR2 is YYNGEE. The V and J ends lost 3 bases and 5 bases respectively, with 8 bases between them. The CDR3 region has the DNA TGTGCCAGCAGCGCCAGGGTTACCGGGGAGCTGTTTTTT. Translating it yields CASSARVTGELFF.